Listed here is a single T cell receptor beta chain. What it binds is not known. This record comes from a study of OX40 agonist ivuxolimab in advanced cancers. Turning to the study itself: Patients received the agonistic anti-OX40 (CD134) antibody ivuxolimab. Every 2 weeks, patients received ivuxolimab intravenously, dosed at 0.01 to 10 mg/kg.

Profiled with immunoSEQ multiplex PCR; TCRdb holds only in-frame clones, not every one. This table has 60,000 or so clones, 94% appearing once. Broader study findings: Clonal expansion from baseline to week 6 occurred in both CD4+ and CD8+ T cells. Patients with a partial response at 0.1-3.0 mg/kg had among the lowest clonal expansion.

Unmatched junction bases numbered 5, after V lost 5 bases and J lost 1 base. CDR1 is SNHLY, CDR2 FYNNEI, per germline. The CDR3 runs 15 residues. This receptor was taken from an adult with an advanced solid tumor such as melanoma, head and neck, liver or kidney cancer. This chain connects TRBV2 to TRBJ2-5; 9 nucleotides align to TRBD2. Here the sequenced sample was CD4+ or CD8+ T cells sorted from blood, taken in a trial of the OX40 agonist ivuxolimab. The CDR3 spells CASSRNSGGQETQYF. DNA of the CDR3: TGTGCCAGCAGTAGGAATAGCGGGGGCCAAGAGACCCAGTACTTC.